The 8 T cell receptor beta chains below all came from one sample that was sequenced in a study of human T cells and chemical hapten exposure. Time point described: patch test 3, about 24 weeks after DPC sensitization. As for treatment: therapeutic diphenylcyclopropenone sensitization with weekly scalp DPC. From the RACE reads, TCRdb called clonotypes with MiXCR, one entry per CDR3 protein. Altogether around 200,000 distinct CDR3 sequences are present, approximately 24% being singletons, with the ten largest covering under 2.5%. Sample: whole blood, taken in connection with sensitization to the hapten diphenylcyclopropenone (DPC). These receptors all come from a woman between 40 and 55 years old with alopecia areata. Some clones in this sample may be carry-over from other donors' samples.

The gene calls are TRBV6-5 and TRBJ2-3; TRBD2 might be the D (7 bases). Trimming left V 8 bases short and J 8 bases short, with 17 bases between. The CDR3 is made up of 13 amino acids. CDR1 is MNHEY, CDR2 SVGAGI, per germline. The CDR3 reads CASGDGGRSTQYF. The CDR3 bases are TGTGCCAGCGGGGACGGGGGGCGGTCTACGCAGTATTTT.

This clonotype was counted a few times. J is TRBJ2-5 and V is TRBV6-5; D perhaps matches TRBD2 (5 bases). Germline assignment: CDR1 MNHEY and CDR2 SVGAGI. V was pared by 6 bases and J by 5 bases, with 10 bases between. The CDR3 totals 12 residues. Here the CDR3 reads CASRPPGETQYF. As DNA, the CDR3 is TGTGCCAGCAGGCCCCCGGGGGAGACCCAGTACTTC.

This clonotype came up a few times. The CDR3 here is CSARVGQKEKLFF. The DNA of the CDR3 is TGCAGTGCTAGGGTAGGACAGAAAGAAAAACTGTTTTTT. The rearrangement links TRBV20-1 to TRBJ1-4, with D perhaps TRBD1 (6 bases). Trimming took off 3 bases at V and 8 bases at J, with 13 bases between the two ends. Germline V gene data show CDR1 as DFQATT and CDR2 as SNEGSKA (reference sequence). The CDR3 extends over 13 amino acids.

This chain links TRBV7-2 with TRBJ2-4; perhaps D is TRBD1 or TRBD2 (5 bases each). The germline V gene encodes CDR1 SGHTA and CDR2 FQGNSA. V shed 0 bases and J shed 5 bases, with 11 bases lying between them. The length of the CDR3 is 15 residues. In DNA, the CDR3 is TGTGCCAGCAGCTTAGCCGGGCAGGGAGAAAACATTCAGTACTTC. It yields the protein CASSLAGQGENIQYF.

Many counts were recorded for this clonotype. The gene calls are TRBV7-2 and TRBJ2-6, with TRBD1 matching 7 bases. The CDR3 is made up of 15 amino acids. Looked up from germline, CDR1 is SGHTA and CDR2 is FQGNSA. Trimming took 5 bases from V and 4 from J; bases not matched to a gene: 5. Here the CDR3 DNA reads TGTGCCAGCAGCCCAGGGGGATCCGGGGCCAACGTCCTGACTTTC. Its protein product is CASSPGGSGANVLTF.

The chain joins TRBV20-1 to TRBJ2-2; 10 bases fit TRBD2. Looked up from germline, CDR1 is DFQATT and CDR2 is SNEGSKA (reference sequence). The CDR3 extends over 17 amino acids. V lost 0 bases to trimming and J lost 2 bases; unmatched junction nucleotides: 6. CDR3 nucleotide sequence: TGCAGTGCTAGAGATTTCGGACTAGCGGCAAACACCGGGGAGCTGTTTTTT. It is translated as CSARDFGLAANTGELFF.

This clonotype was counted between two and nine times. The rearrangement uses TRBV9 and TRBJ1-3; unclear D gene. Trimming shortened V by 2 bases and J by 0 bases, and 9 bases separated the two germline ends. The germline gives CDR1 SGDLS, CDR2 YYNGEE. There are 15 residues in the CDR3. CDR3: CASSVSGFSGNTIYF. CDR3 nucleotides: TGTGCCAGCAGCGTGTCCGGTTTCTCTGGAAACACCATATATTTT.

The CDR3 here is CASSYLLAGTYEQYF. CDR3 bases: TGTGCCAGCAGTTACCTCCTAGCGGGAACCTACGAGCAGTACTTC. The chain carries TRBV6-2 or TRBV6-3 and TRBJ2-7; 9 nucleotides match TRBD2. The V segment lost 2 bases and the J segment 2 bases; nucleotides outside the gene matches: 4. Germline V gives CDR1 MNHEY, CDR2 SVGEGT. This CDR3 contains 15 residues.